This entry is about one T cell receptor beta chain. Its specificity is not known. From germline, CDR1 is MNHEY and CDR2 SMNVEV (reference sequence). The V and J ends lost 5 bases and 1 base respectively, with 14 bases between them. The length of the CDR3 is 15 residues. This specimen comes from a study of cytomegalovirus exposure and HLA in healthy donors. Across the study: About 85 million unique TCR sequences came from HLA-typed donors in an early release. Overall study findings and caveats: Roughly uniform sequencing depth across donors was assumed, possibly incorrectly. A later analysis showed TCR association rates differing by HLA locus, peaking at DRB1 and lowest at HLA-C.

In the PCR, 60 Vbeta and 13 Jbeta primers were used. Method: immunoSEQ multiplex PCR; TCRdb's copy keeps in-frame clones and lacks some. The table records 35,000 to 45,000 clones, 70% to 80% of them present only once. Healthy bone marrow donors made up the donor group. The sequencing sample was made of PBMCs. This rearrangement joins TRBV27 to TRBJ1-1, with D maybe TRBD1 (6 bases). The sequence was obtained from a woman in her twenties or thirties in good health and CMV-seropositive. CDR3 coding DNA: TGTGCCAGCAGTGCCGCCGGGGGGCCGAACACTGAAGCTTTCTTT. This gives the protein CASSAAGGPNTEAFF.